This T cell receptor (beta chain) was identified in a study of T cells in Graves' hyperthyroidism and ophthalmopathy. Germline CDR1 MNHEY, CDR2 SMNVEV (reference sequence). Trimming removed 0 bases from V and 2 bases from J, with 11 bases in between. This CDR3 has 15 residues. TCR beta CDR3 sequences were amplified from RNA transcripts. An initial round of RT-PCR targeting the TCR CDR3 relied on the HTBI primer set. TCRdb used MiXCR to reprocess the multiplex PCR reads, holding one entry per CDR3 protein. The data hold about 350,000 distinct CDR3 sequences, with roughly 20% observed a single time. In its sample, this clonotype was seen many times. Fresh 10 ml peripheral blood yielded PBMCs.

This chain links TRBV27 with TRBJ2-7; D perhaps matches TRBD1 (6 bases). The sequenced sample was blood. The TCR originated in a woman aged 40 to 50 with Graves' ophthalmopathy. As DNA, the CDR3 is TGTGCCAGCAGTTTATCGGCAGGGGTGGCCTACGAGCAGTACTTC. Translation: CASSLSAGVAYEQYF.